This T cell receptor beta chain is from a study of blood T cells in healthy people across ages. Study results and limitations: Long-lived donors had more naive CD4+ cells and higher diversity than aged donors. Per-million-T-cell TCR beta diversity fell roughly linearly with age.

Germline V gene sequence: CDR1 SGHVS, CDR2 FNYEAQ. Trimming removed 4 bases at V and 2 bases at J, with 14 bases between. This CDR3 has 15 residues. Primers used in a second PCR of about 6 to 11 cycles were a sample-barcoded 5' primer and a J-beta primer mix. One entry per CDR3 protein, called by TCRdb with MiXCR from the 5' RACE reads. Of 1.5 million to 2 million distinct CDR3 sequences in the sample, about 30% were seen once. Total RNA was extracted at no less than 5 micrograms per sample. In the case of this clonotype: Its matching antigen is unknown.

Sequencing was done on a sample of blood. This chain joins TRBV7-6 and TRBJ2-5, with D tentatively TRBD1 or TRBD2 (5 bases each). The sequence came from a woman in her thirties in good health. The CDR3: CASSSPGPGQETQYF. CDR3 in DNA: TGTGCCAGCAGCTCTCCGGGACCGGGTCAAGAGACCCAGTACTTC.